These 30 T cell receptor beta chains share one sample of origin, sequenced in a study of blood T cells in healthy people across ages. A second roughly 6 to 11 cycle PCR used barcoded and J-beta primers. MiXCR was run by TCRdb on the 5' RACE reads, yielding one entry per CDR3 protein. The sample has about 280,000 distinct CDR3 sequences; about 25% are singletons. The sample consisted of blood. These receptors all come from a woman in her sixties or seventies in good health.

This clonotype was observed a handful of times. The genes are TRBV7-2 and TRBJ2-1, with 7 bases that match TRBD1. There are 16 residues in the CDR3. After removal of 8 bases from V and 3 bases from J, the junction contained 13 bases not matched to a gene. In germline, CDR1 is SGHTA, CDR2 FQGNSA. CDR3 DNA: TGTGCCAGCTCTAGGGGGCGAGGAATCGACTACAATGAGCAGTTCTTC. Translated, it gives CASSRGRGIDYNEQFF. The full variable domain, rest sourced from reference TRBV7-2 and TRBJ2-1, is GAGVSQSPSNKVTEKGKDVELRCDPISGHTALYWYRQSLGQGLEFLIYFQGNSAPDKSGLPSDRFSAERTGGSVSTLTIQRTQQEDSAVYLCASSRGRGIDYNEQFFGPGTRLTVL.

The chain recombines TRBV4-2 with TRBJ2-7, with D possibly matching TRBD1 (6 bases). V gave up 4 bases and J gave up 0 bases, with 16 bases separating them. CDR1 LGHNA and CDR2 YNFKEQ come from the germline V gene. The CDR3 loop spans 16 amino acids. The chain's CDR3 is CASSRDMSGGSYEQYF. DNA for the CDR3: TGTGCCAGCAGCCGGGACATGTCGGGTGGCTCCTACGAGCAGTACTTC.

This clonotype was counted a few times. The V and J genes are TRBV29-1 and TRBJ1-1, with 10 bases aligning to TRBD1. V shed 4 bases, J shed 1 base, and the junction held 6 bases outside the gene matches. Germline lookup yields CDR1 SQVTM and CDR2 ANQGSEA. There are 15 residues in the CDR3. CDR3 protein: CSVAGRDRGNTEAFF. In nucleotides, the CDR3 is TGCAGCGTTGCTGGGCGGGACAGGGGGAACACTGAAGCTTTCTTT.

The V call is TRBV29-1, the J call TRBJ2-2; TRBD2 matches 7 bases. There are 14 residues in the CDR3. CDR1 and CDR2 from the germline V gene are SQVTM and ANQGSEA. J was trimmed by 4 bases and V by 6 bases; bases with no gene match: 8. The CDR3 sequence is CSVGGSLSTGELFF. In DNA form, the CDR3 reads TGCAGCGTGGGGGGGAGCCTTAGCACCGGGGAGCTGTTTTTT.

The chain uses TRBV28 and TRBJ2-5; 8 bases line up with TRBD2. The DNA end favors TRBJ2-7, so the J call may be wrong. CDR1 and CDR2 from the germline V gene are MDHEN and SYDVKM. The CDR3 contains 15 residues. The CDR3: CASSLIGLASYEQYF. CDR3 nucleotide sequence: TGTGCCAGCAGTTTGATCGGACTAGCTTCCTACGAGCAGTACTTC.

The rearrangement links TRBV6-2 or TRBV6-3 to TRBJ2-1; no clear D gene. V was shortened by 6 bases and J by 6 bases, with 15 bases between the two germline ends. The CDR3 covers 14 residues. Germline lookup yields CDR1 MNHEY and CDR2 SVGEGT. The CDR3 loop reads CASSPRIALNEQFF. For the CDR3, the DNA is TGTGCCAGCAGCCCCCGGATTGCTCTCAATGAGCAGTTCTTC.

This clonotype was detected only a few times. The chain couples TRBV27 to TRBJ2-5; a weak D match, TRBD1 (6 bases). The J call may be mistaken, given a closer DNA end match to TRBJ2-1. Germline V gene sequence: CDR1 MNHEY, CDR2 SMNVEV (reference sequence). There are 14 residues in the CDR3. The chain's CDR3 is CASTGWGRENEQFF. The CDR3 DNA is TGTGCCAGCACAGGCTGGGGGCGCGAGAATGAGCAGTTCTTC.

The gene calls are TRBV20-1 and TRBJ1-5; 7 bases line up with TRBD1. Losses at the gene ends were 7 bases for V and 2 bases for J; bases not matched to a gene: 5. This CDR3 has 13 amino acids. CDR1 and CDR2 from the germline V gene are DFQATT and SNEGSKA (reference sequence). The CDR3 bases are TGCAGTGTCAGAGACAGGGGCAATCAGCCCCAGCATTTT. Translating it yields CSVRDRGNQPQHF.

This clonotype was detected many times. This sequence joins TRBV7-2 and TRBJ2-2; D gene ambiguous. The V end lost 4 bases, the J end lost 0 bases, and 0 bases lay between the germline ends. The CDR3 has 12 residues. Looked up from germline, CDR1 is SGHTA and CDR2 is FQGNSA. The CDR3 here is CASSSNTGELFF. Here the CDR3 DNA reads TGTGCCAGCAGCTCGAACACCGGGGAGCTGTTTTTT. Filled out from reference TRBV7-2 and TRBJ2-2, the complete variable domain reads GAGVSQSPSNKVTEKGKDVELRCDPISGHTALYWYRQSLGQGLEFLIYFQGNSAPDKSGLPSDRFSAERTGGSVSTLTIQRTQQEDSAVYLCASSSNTGELFFGEGSRLTVL.

The V call is TRBV3-1, the J call TRBJ1-1; D is ambiguous. CDR3 size: 14 residues. V was cut by 2 bases and J by 5 bases, with 12 bases left in between. Germline lookup yields CDR1 LGHDT and CDR2 YNNKEL (reference sequence). The CDR3 nucleotides are TGTGCCAGCAGCCAACTCCCGGATGGAACTGAAGCTTTCTTT. This sequence encodes CASSQLPDGTEAFF. The full variable domain, its missing parts supplied by reference TRBV3-1 and TRBJ1-1, is DTAVSQTPKYLVTQMGNDKSIKCEQNLGHDTMYWYKQDSKKFLKIMFSYNNKELIINETVPNRFSPKSPDKAHLNLHINSLELGDSAVYFCASSQLPDGTEAFFGQGTRLTVV.

A few counts support this clonotype. This chain uses TRBV12-3 or TRBV12-4 with TRBJ2-4, with D unresolved. V was shortened by 5 bases and J by 4 bases, with 3 bases between the two germline ends. This CDR3 comprises 11 residues. CDR3 nucleotide sequence: TGTGCCAGCAGTGTTAAAAACATTCAGTACTTC. Its translation is CASSVKNIQYF.

The chain is built from TRBV12-3 or TRBV12-4 and TRBJ1-2, with 9 bases matching TRBD1. CDR3 size: 15 residues. The junction had 11 bases not matched to a gene; V was cut back by 5 bases and J by 7 bases. The CDR3 loop reads CASSPTGGELRGYTF. CDR3 DNA sequence: TGTGCCAGCAGTCCAACAGGGGGCGAACTACGTGGCTACACCTTC.

DNA of the CDR3: TGTGCCAGCAGTTTAGTGGGGCCCCCCTATGGCTACACCTTC. Its protein product is CASSLVGPPYGYTF. The rearrangement joins TRBV28 to TRBJ1-2; D possibly corresponds to TRBD1 (5 bases). The germline V gene encodes CDR1 MDHEN and CDR2 SYDVKM. The CDR3 is 14 amino acids. V dropped 2 bases and J dropped 4 bases, with 11 bases sitting between them.

This clonotype occurred a few times. The chain joins TRBV12-3 or TRBV12-4 to TRBJ2-5; possible D gene TRBD1, 5 bases. This CDR3 contains 12 residues. The V end was cut by 4 bases, the J end by 5 bases, with 8 bases between. The chain's CDR3 is CASSSTVETQYF. The CDR3 DNA reads as TGTGCCAGCAGTTCGACAGTGGAGACCCAGTACTTC.

A few counts support this clonotype. The genes are TRBV7-2 and TRBJ2-4; D unresolved. The V end was cut by 3 bases, the J end by 0 bases, with 9 bases between. Germline assignment: CDR1 SGHTA and CDR2 FQGNSA. There are 15 residues in the CDR3. CDR3 coding DNA: TGTGCCAGCAGCTTTACTCATATAGCCAAAAACATTCAGTACTTC. This sequence encodes CASSFTHIAKNIQYF.

The V call is TRBV12-3 or TRBV12-4, the J call TRBJ1-4, with 8 bases that match TRBD1. V lost 4 bases to trimming and J lost 8 bases; unmatched junction nucleotides: 9. This CDR3 comprises 15 residues. The CDR3 sequence: CASSSDREVREKLFF. CDR3 DNA sequence: TGTGCCAGCAGTTCGGACAGGGAGGTTCGAGAAAAACTGTTTTTT.

The chain has TRBV5-1 and TRBJ2-4; D uncertain. The V and J ends lost 4 bases and 3 bases respectively, with 14 bases between them. The CDR3 runs 15 residues. Germline CDR1 SGHRS, CDR2 YFSETQ. The DNA for the CDR3 is TGCGCCAGCAGCCAACTGGACGGAGACAAAAACATTCAGTACTTC. Translated, it gives CASSQLDGDKNIQYF.

The table lists this clonotype with many counts. The chain carries TRBV29-1 and TRBJ2-5, with D perhaps matching TRBD2 (5 bases). Germline lookup yields CDR1 SQVTM and CDR2 ANQGSEA. The ends were cut back, 6 bases at V and 5 bases at J, with 10 bases in the middle. The length of the CDR3 is 11 residues. The CDR3 protein is CSVRPGETQYF. The CDR3, as DNA: TGCAGCGTCAGGCCGGGGGAGACCCAGTACTTC.

In this sample, this clonotype turned up many times. This chain uses TRBV29-1 with TRBJ1-1, with D tentatively TRBD1 (6 bases). This CDR3 has 12 amino acids. The germline V gene has CDR1 SQVTM and CDR2 ANQGSEA. Trimming cost V 7 bases and J 1 base, with 10 bases left between them. CDR3 sequence (DNA): TGCAGCGGCGGACAGTCGAACACTGAAGCTTTCTTT. It translates to CSGGQSNTEAFF.

V is TRBV10-3 and J is TRBJ1-4; D uncertain. V was pared by 0 bases and J by 7 bases, with 3 bases between. The CDR3 has 12 residues. CDR1 is ENHRY and CDR2 is SYGVKD in the germline V gene. CDR3 in amino acids: CAISESSEKLFF. The CDR3 nucleotides are TGTGCCATCAGTGAGTCGTCTGAAAAACTGTTTTTT.

This chain connects TRBV5-1 to TRBJ2-7; 7 bases are shared with TRBD1. The germline gives CDR1 SGHRS, CDR2 YFSETQ. With V trimmed by 4 bases and J by 5 bases, 6 bases remained unmatched. CDR3 length: 13 residues. DNA of the CDR3: TGCGCCAGCAGCCCAACGACAGGGAACGAGCAGTACTTC. It translates to CASSPTTGNEQYF.

The V gene is TRBV28, the J gene TRBJ1-1, with D tentatively TRBD1 (5 bases). This CDR3 has 15 residues. The germline CDR1 and CDR2 sequences are MDHEN and SYDVKM. V was clipped by 8 bases and J by 1 base, with 17 bases between them. The CDR3 is CASRGRAAPNTEAFF. The CDR3, as DNA: TGTGCCAGCCGGGGGAGGGCAGCACCGAACACTGAAGCTTTCTTT. The entire variable domain, with the rest obtained from reference TRBV28 and TRBJ1-1, is as follows: DVKVTQSSRYLVKRTGEKVFLECVQDMDHENMFWYRQDPGLGLRLIYFSYDVKMKEKGDIPEGYSVSREKKERFSLILESASTNQTSMYLCASRGRAAPNTEAFFGQGTRLTVV.

The V gene is TRBV29-1, the J gene TRBJ2-5, with no clear D. The CDR3 is made up of 12 amino acids. Trimming removed 7 bases from V and 3 bases from J, with 12 bases in between. The germline CDR1 and CDR2 sequences are SQVTM and ANQGSEA. CDR3 nucleotides: TGCAGCGCCGCTAGGGCAAAAGAGACCCAGTACTTC. Its translation is CSAARAKETQYF.

V usage is TRBV3-1 and J usage is TRBJ1-1; no firm D call. CDR1 is LGHDT, CDR2 YNNKEL, per germline (reference sequence). This CDR3 has 13 residues. V lost 1 base and J 4 bases, leaving 7 bases between the germline ends. CDR3 sequence reads: CASSQGWVTEAFF. The DNA of the CDR3 is TGTGCCAGCAGCCAAGGGTGGGTCACTGAAGCTTTCTTT. Full variable domain (missing parts from reference TRBV3-1 and TRBJ1-1): DTAVSQTPKYLVTQMGNDKSIKCEQNLGHDTMYWYKQDSKKFLKIMFSYNNKELIINETVPNRFSPKSPDKAHLNLHINSLELGDSAVYFCASSQGWVTEAFFGQGTRLTVV.

The chain uses TRBV29-1 and TRBJ1-5, with TRBD1 as a possible D gene (5 bases). The CDR3 consists of 13 residues. The germline V gene has CDR1 SQVTM and CDR2 ANQGSEA. The ends were cut back, 4 bases at V and 4 bases at J, with 11 bases in the middle. The CDR3 DNA reads TGCAGCGTTGTCGGGGCCAGTAATCAGCCCCAGCATTTT. Protein sequence: CSVVGASNQPQHF.

The chain is built from TRBV7-9 and TRBJ2-3; 10 bases agree with TRBD2. Germline loops: CDR1 SEHNR, CDR2 FQNEAQ (reference sequence). V dropped 1 base and J dropped 5; count of bases not matched to a gene: 3. This CDR3 spans 15 amino acids. This CDR3 reads CASSLVSSGGDTQYF. In DNA form, the CDR3 reads TGTGCCAGCAGCTTAGTTTCTAGCGGGGGAGATACGCAGTATTTT.

This clonotype came up a few times. The chain links TRBV29-1 to TRBJ1-5; D is uncertain. The ends were cut back, 4 bases at V and 1 base at J, with 11 bases in the middle. The germline V gene has CDR1 SQVTM and CDR2 ANQGSEA. This CDR3 spans 14 amino acids. CDR3 sequence reads: CSVVGVGSNQPQHF. In nucleotides, the CDR3 is TGCAGCGTTGTCGGGGTAGGGAGCAATCAGCCCCAGCATTTT.

This clonotype came up a few times. The chain couples TRBV4-1 to TRBJ2-3; D is uncertain. CDR3 size: 15 residues. Trimming stripped 1 base from V and 5 bases from J, with 13 bases between. Germline V gene sequence: CDR1 MGHRA, CDR2 YSYEKL. CDR3 sequence: CASSQAPEKGDTQYF. CDR3 bases: TGCGCCAGCAGCCAAGCTCCCGAGAAGGGAGATACGCAGTATTTT.

This clonotype was observed a few times. The chain recombines TRBV7-2 with TRBJ2-5, with 13 bases aligning to TRBD2. The CDR3 runs to 17 residues. In germline, CDR1 is SGHTA, CDR2 FQGNSA. Trimming removed 3 bases from V and 2 bases from J; junction bases left unmatched: 6. The CDR3 loop reads CASSFLGLAGDQETQYF. The CDR3 coding sequence is TGTGCCAGCAGCTTTCTAGGACTAGCGGGAGATCAAGAGACCCAGTACTTC.

This clonotype has a count of ten or more. The chain couples TRBV5-1 to TRBJ2-2; perhaps TRBD2 as D (6 bases). This CDR3 has 14 amino acids. V lost 0 bases, J lost 6 bases, and 9 bases lay in between. The V gene's germline CDR1 is SGHRS and CDR2 YFSETQ. The DNA for the CDR3 is TGCGCCAGCAGCTTGGCGGGGGTCGCCGGGGAGCTGTTTTTT. Its translation: CASSLAGVAGELFF.